The clone carrying this T cell receptor (beta chain) has a handful of counts. Its matching antigen is unknown. Looked up from germline, CDR1 is SGHTA and CDR2 is FQGNSA. The V segment lost 5 bases and the J segment 3 bases; nucleotides outside the gene matches: 6. The CDR3 has 15 residues. It was with a sample-barcoded 5' primer and a J-beta primer mix that a second PCR of about 6 to 11 cycles was run. TCRdb re-called the 5' RACE reads through MiXCR, storing one row per CDR3 protein. The sample shows about 800,000 distinct CDR3 sequences, 25% of them seen only once. These data are taken from a study of blood T cells in healthy people across ages. Study findings and constraints: TCR beta diversity, measured per million T cells, fell in a roughly linear way with age. With naive T cell percentage, TCR beta diversity showed a strong correlation.

This same sample was also taken into another study, of T cells of mothers and their children. This second report adds: Donors were a few healthy Caucasian mothers and their six children.

This chain connects TRBV7-2 to TRBJ2-1, with TRBD1 matching 8 bases. This receptor was obtained from a boy aged 10-17 years in good health. The specimen was blood. The CDR3 DNA is TGTGCCAGCAGCCCCCGACAGGGGAACTACAATGAGCAGTTCTTC. Translating gives CASSPRQGNYNEQFF.